The 25 T cell receptor beta chains reported below all come from one sample, sequenced in a study of blood T cell repertoires in COVID-19. This table comes from immunoSEQ multiplex PCR, and its TCRdb copy is limited to in-frame clones, with some not included. The data hold around 200,000 clones, with around nine tenths observed a single time. The sequenced sample was peripheral blood. Receptor source: a man in his sixties who had recovered from COVID-19.

The chain carries TRBV6-5 and TRBJ2-7; perhaps TRBD2 as D (6 bases). Trimming took 2 bases from V and 1 from J, leaving 12 bases between them. Germline V gene lookup returns CDR1 MNHEY and CDR2 SVGAGI. This CDR3 has 15 residues. CDR3 bases: TGTGCCAGCAGTTACCGGGGGAGAGGATCCTACGAGCAGTACTTC. This gives the protein CASSYRGRGSYEQYF.

CDR3 loop: CASSRTGTSGSVETQYF. Written as DNA, the CDR3 is TGCGCCAGCAGCCGGACGGGGACTAGCGGGAGCGTAGAGACCCAGTACTTC. This rearrangement joins TRBV5-1 to TRBJ2-5; 14 bases are shared with TRBD2. CDR1 is SGHRS, CDR2 YFSETQ, per germline. V shed 4 bases and J 4 bases; nucleotides not matched to a gene: 9. The CDR3 is 17 amino acids.

The V gene is TRBV12-3 or TRBV12-4, the J gene TRBJ2-5; possibly TRBD1 for D (5 bases). CDR3 length: 13 residues. The V and J ends lost 4 bases and 6 bases respectively, with 12 bases between them. CDR3 amino acids: CASSSTARQTQYF. For the CDR3, the DNA is TGTGCCAGCAGTTCGACAGCCCGACAGACCCAGTACTTC.

The gene calls are TRBV11-2 and TRBJ1-1, with 7 bases identical to TRBD1. CDR3 length: 13 residues. With V trimmed by 4 bases and J by 14 bases, 13 bases remained unmatched. CDR1 is SGHAT and CDR2 is FQNNGV in the germline V gene. In DNA, the CDR3 is TGTGCCAGCAGCTCAAGGACAGGTCGGGTTGAGTTCTTT. Encoded protein: CASSSRTGRVEFF.

V usage is TRBV6-2 or TRBV6-3 and J usage is TRBJ1-2, with TRBD1 as a possible D gene (6 bases). Trimming removed 6 bases from V and 6 bases from J, with 17 bases in between. Germline V gene sequence: CDR1 MNHEY, CDR2 SVGEGT. The CDR3 is 14 amino acids. The CDR3 sequence is CASSLVGAGNGYTF. The CDR3 region has the DNA TGTGCCAGCAGCCTGGTGGGGGCTGGTAATGGCTACACCTTC.

The rearrangement uses TRBV28 and TRBJ2-3; 10 positions agree with TRBD2. With V trimmed by 7 bases and J by 4 bases, 5 bases remained unmatched. This CDR3 is 14 amino acids long. CDR1 and CDR2 from the germline V gene are MDHEN and SYDVKM. This CDR3 reads CASIAGGVSDTQYF. The DNA of the CDR3 is TGTGCCAGCATAGCGGGAGGAGTTTCAGATACGCAGTATTTT. Full variable domain (remainder filled in from reference TRBV28 and TRBJ2-3): DVKVTQSSRYLVKRTGEKVFLECVQDMDHENMFWYRQDPGLGLRLIYFSYDVKMKEKGDIPEGYSVSREKKERFSLILESASTNQTSMYLCASIAGGVSDTQYFGPGTRLTVL.

The J gene is TRBJ2-3, the V gene TRBV24-1; 8 positions agree with TRBD1. Germline V gene lookup returns CDR1 KGHDR and CDR2 SFDVKD. Trimming removed 3 bases from V and 0 bases from J; junction bases left unmatched: 4. This CDR3 comprises 16 residues. CDR3 in amino acids: CATSDKQGVSTDTQYF. CDR3 bases: TGTGCCACCAGTGATAAACAGGGGGTGAGCACAGATACGCAGTATTTT.

The V call is TRBV6-5, the J call TRBJ2-2; a possible D gene is TRBD2 (5 bases). This CDR3 has 13 amino acids. Germline V lookup: CDR1 MNHEY, CDR2 SVGAGI. V was shortened by 6 bases and J by 11 bases, with 16 bases between the two germline ends. The CDR3 DNA follows: TGTGCCAGCAGCTACGGGCCTACGGGAGAGCTGTTTTTT. Translation gives CASSYGPTGELFF.

J is TRBJ2-1 and V is TRBV10-3, with 16 bases that match TRBD2. The CDR3 loop spans 16 amino acids. The V gene's germline CDR1 is ENHRY and CDR2 SYGVKD. Germline trimming cut 3 bases from V and 9 bases from J; bases unmatched to any gene: 5. The CDR3 region is CAISDAGTSGRAEQFF. The CDR3, as DNA: TGTGCCATCAGTGACGCAGGGACTAGCGGGAGGGCTGAGCAGTTCTTC.

The V call is TRBV30, the J call TRBJ1-2; TRBD1 aligns across 8 bases. Germline V lookup: CDR1 GTSNPN, CDR2 SVGIG (reference sequence). The V segment lost 5 bases and the J segment 7 bases; nucleotides outside the gene matches: 15. The CDR3 is 15 amino acids. CDR3 sequence reads: CAWAVDGQGRPGYTF. The CDR3 coding sequence is TGTGCCTGGGCCGTGGACGGACAGGGAAGACCTGGCTACACCTTC.

The rearrangement uses TRBV27 and TRBJ1-2; D not certain. The CDR3 is 15 residues long. Germline assignment: CDR1 MNHEY and CDR2 SMNVEV (reference sequence). With 0 bases removed from V and 2 bases from J, the gap between germline ends came to 10 bases. The CDR3 reads CASSLSSNKNYGYTF. The CDR3, as DNA: TGTGCCAGCAGTTTATCTAGCAACAAAAACTATGGCTACACCTTC.

This clone came up once. The chain uses TRBV24-1 and TRBJ2-1, with 9 bases identical to TRBD1. The germline V gene has CDR1 KGHDR and CDR2 SFDVKD. V lost 5 bases, J lost 8 bases, and 0 bases stayed unmatched. This CDR3 is built from 12 residues. CDR3 sequence reads: CATSGTGDEQFF. The CDR3 nucleotides read TGTGCCACCAGTGGGACAGGGGATGAGCAGTTCTTC.

The chain links TRBV25-1 to TRBJ2-5; TRBD2 aligns across 14 bases. From germline, CDR1 is MGHDK and CDR2 SYGVNS. CDR3 size: 18 residues. The V gene end was trimmed by 0 bases and the J gene end by 5 bases; junction bases not matched to a gene: 8. The CDR3 loop reads CASSEYRAGLAGAETQYF. CDR3 nucleotide sequence: TGTGCCAGCAGTGAATATAGGGCGGGACTAGCGGGAGCGGAGACCCAGTACTTC.

This chain joins TRBV7-2 and TRBJ2-3; 7 bases line up with TRBD1. Trimming cost V 5 bases and J 8 bases; bases outside gene matches: 10. Looked up from germline, CDR1 is SGHTA and CDR2 is FQGNSA. CDR3 size: 14 residues. DNA of the CDR3: TGTGCCAGCAGCCCCGACAGGGCCCTCGGTACGCAGTATTTT. The encoded protein is CASSPDRALGTQYF.

CDR3: CASSPPGAGRGTQYF. The DNA for the CDR3 is TGTGCCAGCAGCCCTCCCGGGGCAGGGCGGGGTACGCAGTATTTT. The chain is built from TRBV11-2 and TRBJ2-3; tentative D call: TRBD2 (6 bases). V dropped 5 bases and J dropped 8 bases, with 20 bases sitting between them. CDR1 and CDR2 (germline): SGHAT, FQNNGV. CDR3 length: 15 amino acids.

The genes are TRBV18 and TRBJ2-5; possible D gene TRBD2, 5 bases. V lost 2 bases and J 3 bases, leaving 10 bases between the germline ends. Germline CDR1 and CDR2: KGHSH and LQKENI. This CDR3 is built from 14 residues. CDR3 nucleotides: TGTGCCAGCTCACCAAATCGGGGAGAAGAGACCCAGTACTTC. Translation gives CASSPNRGEETQYF.

The gene calls are TRBV7-9 and TRBJ1-3; maybe TRBD1 (6 bases). The germline V gene has CDR1 SEHNR and CDR2 FQNEAQ (reference sequence). This CDR3 has 15 residues. V shed 7 bases and J shed 8 bases, with 21 bases lying between them. Here the CDR3 reads CASNEKTGTVHTIYF. The CDR3 DNA is TGTGCCAGCAACGAAAAAACAGGGACGGTACACACCATATATTTT.

The genes are TRBV5-4 and TRBJ2-1, with TRBD2 as a possible D gene (6 bases). V was clipped by 2 bases and J by 4 bases, with 13 bases between them. Germline V lookup: CDR1 SGHNT, CDR2 YYREEE (reference sequence). The CDR3 extends over 15 amino acids. CDR3 bases: TGTGCCAGCAGCTTCCGACTAGTGGCGTACAATGAGCAGTTCTTC. As protein: CASSFRLVAYNEQFF.

The chain has TRBV14 and TRBJ1-2; maybe TRBD1 (6 bases). Looked up from germline, CDR1 is SGHDN and CDR2 is FVKESK. This CDR3 comprises 15 residues. The V end lost 1 base, the J end lost 4 bases, and 13 bases lay between the germline ends. CDR3 residues: CASSQVGGHGYGYTF. For the CDR3, the DNA is TGTGCCAGCAGCCAAGTCGGGGGGCACGGCTATGGCTACACCTTC.

The V call is TRBV6-6, the J call TRBJ1-2; the match to TRBD1 covers 7 bases. The V gene's germline CDR1 is MNHNY and CDR2 SVGAGI (reference sequence). The CDR3 is made up of 14 amino acids. After removal of 6 bases from V and 1 base from J, the junction contained 5 bases not matched to a gene. In DNA form, the CDR3 reads TGTGCCAGCAGGATACAGGGGATTAACTATGGCTACACCTTC. Encoded protein: CASRIQGINYGYTF.

The chain recombines TRBV30 with TRBJ1-2, with 9 bases that match TRBD1. Germline lookup yields CDR1 GTSNPN and CDR2 SVGIG (reference sequence). The CDR3 spans 13 residues. J lost 2 bases, V lost 8 bases, and 6 bases had no gene match. The CDR3 sequence is CALRTGENYGYTF. The CDR3, as DNA: TGTGCCCTTAGGACAGGGGAAAACTATGGCTACACCTTC.

The genes are TRBV18 and TRBJ1-1; a possible D gene is TRBD1 (6 bases). The V gene's germline CDR1 is KGHSH and CDR2 LQKENI. V shed 3 bases and J shed 8 bases, with 10 bases lying between them. CDR3 size: 12 residues. CDR3 nucleotide sequence: TGTGCCAGCTCACCCATACAGGGCGAAGCTTTCTTT. Translating gives CASSPIQGEAFF.

The sample holds a few counts of this clone. The chain joins TRBV5-4 to TRBJ2-7; 11 bases align to TRBD2. The germline V gene has CDR1 SGHNT and CDR2 YYREEE (reference sequence). The CDR3 covers 14 residues. The V segment lost 5 bases and the J segment 7 bases; nucleotides outside the gene matches: 8. CDR3 in DNA: TGTGCCAGCAGTAGCGGGAGGGCCTTGGGGGAGCAGTACTTC. Protein product: CASSSGRALGEQYF.

This chain connects TRBV28 to TRBJ1-1, with TRBD1 matching 8 bases. Germline loops: CDR1 MDHEN, CDR2 SYDVKM. CDR3 length: 15 residues. V gave up 7 bases and J gave up 4 bases; unmatched junction bases: 11. The CDR3 DNA follows: TGTGCCAGCAAGGATACAGGGGGGAGAGGCACTGAAGCTTTCTTT. Translating it yields CASKDTGGRGTEAFF.

This clone was counted only a few times. V gene TRBV5-4 combines with J gene TRBJ1-1; no reliable D call. The germline V gene encodes CDR1 SGHNT and CDR2 YYREEE (reference sequence). The CDR3 extends over 13 amino acids. Trimming pared 3 bases from V and 2 bases from J, leaving 8 bases between. CDR3: CASSSYSNTEAFF. Written as DNA, the CDR3 is TGTGCCAGCAGCTCTTACAGCAACACTGAAGCTTTCTTT.